The table lists the clone carrying this TCR beta chain with many counts. These data belong to a study of regulatory T cells in long-lasting Graves disease. The CDR3 spans 14 residues. Germline V gene lookup returns CDR1 SEHNR and CDR2 FQNEAQ (reference sequence). With 2 bases removed from V and 5 bases from J, the gap between germline ends came to 9 bases. Time point meaning: newly diagnosed GD, antithyroid drugs for less than 3 months. The authors made the TCR library using RNA they extracted from PBMCs. Sequencing libraries for TCR beta were prepared with iRepertoire HTBI primers and Arm-PCR of CDR3 regions. In TCRdb, the multiplex PCR reads were re-called with MiXCR into one record per CDR3 protein. The data hold some 500,000 distinct CDR3 sequences, with roughly 12% observed a single time. The sample also formed part of further work on T cells in Graves' hyperthyroidism and ophthalmopathy.

The sequencing used peripheral blood mononuclear cells (PBMCs), collected at new diagnosis, from a patient treated with antithyroid drugs. The sequence was obtained from a young man with Graves disease. The chain couples TRBV7-9 to TRBJ1-4; D is ambiguous. CDR3 nucleotide sequence: TGTGCCAGCAGCTTAAACAGTGCGAATGAAAAACTGTTTTTT. Protein product: CASSLNSANEKLFF.